The clone carrying this T cell receptor (beta chain) has ten or more counts. The antigen remains unidentified. MiXCR, run by TCRdb on the 5' RACE reads, gives a single entry per CDR3 protein. This sample has fewer than 40,000 distinct CDR3 sequences; 7% to 8% occur once, and the top ten carry under 30%. This entry comes from a study of T-cell memory formation after mild COVID-19. Regarding the study as a whole: A second wave of clones peaked on day 37, and their SARS-CoV-2 specificity went unconfirmed.

CDR3 length: 15 residues. The trim removed 6 bases at V and 3 bases at J, leaving 8 bases unmatched. The receptor was derived from a young man who had mild COVID-19 (a few samples of this study predate the infection). Cell type and time point are not known. This chain uses TRBV12-3 or TRBV12-4 with TRBJ2-3, with TRBD2 identical over 8 bases. Sequenced: PBMCs or a T cell subset sorted from them (not recorded which). The DNA of the CDR3 is TGTGCCAGCAGGCCCCCGGGACTAGAAACAGATACGCAGTATTTT. Translating it yields CASRPPGLETDTQYF.